A single sample gave rise to the 28 T cell receptor beta chains below, sequenced in a study of T cell responses to AZD1222 COVID-19 vaccine. TCRdb's table, derived via immunoSEQ multiplex PCR, lists solely in-frame clones and lacks some. The sample carries 180,000 or so clones, around 94% recorded once. This specimen was peripheral blood, taken on day 0 of AZD1222 vaccination. The source of these receptors is an adult in good health.

CDR3: CASSYRGREKLFF. The CDR3 coding sequence is TGTGCCAGCTCTTACAGGGGGCGGGAAAAACTGTTTTTT. The chain uses TRBV12-3 or TRBV12-4 and TRBJ1-4; 9 bases are a match to TRBD1. The CDR3 runs 13 residues. With V trimmed by 8 bases and J by 8 bases, 6 bases remained unmatched.

The rearrangement uses TRBV7-9 and TRBJ2-2, with 7 bases aligning to TRBD2. The CDR3 is 16 amino acids. V lost 5 bases and J lost 7; bases outside the gene matches: 13. Germline CDR1 SEHNR, CDR2 FQNEAQ (reference sequence). CDR3 nucleotides: TGTGCCAGCAGCGTCCGGGGAGCGGGGTACAGCGGGGAGCTGTTTTTT. It codes for CASSVRGAGYSGELFF.

J is TRBJ1-1 and V is TRBV18; D gene unclear. This CDR3 region has 15 residues. Trimming left V 5 bases short and J 3 bases short, with 16 bases between. Germline lookup yields CDR1 KGHSH and CDR2 LQKENI. CDR3 bases: TGTGCCAGCTCAAAAGAGCGCAACGGGTACACTGAAGCTTTCTTT. This encodes CASSKERNGYTEAFF.

This rearrangement joins TRBV16 to TRBJ2-5; TRBD2 agrees at 11 bases. The J segment lost 4 bases and the V segment lost 5 bases, leaving 12 bases of the junction unmatched. This CDR3 is 17 amino acids long. The germline CDR1 and CDR2 sequences are KGHSY and FQNENV. CDR3 bases: TGTGCCAGCAGCAAACTAGCGGGAGTTTTACGGGGAGAGACCCAGTACTTC. Residues: CASSKLAGVLRGETQYF.

CDR3: CASKLMDSPNTEAFF. In DNA form, the CDR3 reads TGCGCCAGCAAGCTCATGGACAGTCCGAACACTGAAGCTTTCTTT. The gene calls are TRBV5-1 and TRBJ1-1, with a possible D match to TRBD1 (6 bases). Trimming took off 6 bases at V and 1 base at J, with 16 bases between the two ends. Germline loops: CDR1 SGHRS, CDR2 YFSETQ. The CDR3 contains 15 residues.

The V call is TRBV19, the J call TRBJ1-1; 8 nucleotides agree with TRBD1. The CDR3 extends over 11 amino acids. From germline, CDR1 is LNHDA and CDR2 SQIVND (reference sequence). Trimming at V came to 9 bases and at J to 4 bases, leaving 1 base not matched to a gene. In nucleotides, the CDR3 is TGTGCCAGCGGACAGGGCACTGAAGCTTTCTTT. This encodes CASGQGTEAFF.

This rearrangement joins TRBV5-4 to TRBJ2-7; a weak D match, TRBD2 (5 bases). CDR3 length: 13 amino acids. Germline V gene sequence: CDR1 SGHNT, CDR2 YYREEE (reference sequence). V lost 4 bases to trimming and J lost 6 bases, with 14 bases between them. The CDR3 nucleotides are TGTGCCAGCAGCGGCGGAGGTCCGGGCGAGCAGTACTTC. Its translation is CASSGGGPGEQYF.

The genes are TRBV28 and TRBJ1-6; 8 positions agree with TRBD1. The trim removed 3 bases at V and 7 bases at J, leaving 8 bases unmatched. CDR1 MDHEN and CDR2 SYDVKM come from the germline V gene. This CDR3 spans 16 amino acids. The CDR3 sequence: CASSFPLRTGNSPLHF. CDR3 DNA sequence: TGTGCCAGCAGTTTCCCGTTAAGGACAGGGAATTCACCCCTCCACTTT.

V and J are TRBV5-1 and TRBJ2-1, with TRBD1 identical over 7 bases. The CDR3 loop spans 13 amino acids. J lost 4 bases, V lost 9 bases, and 7 bases had no gene match. Germline lookup yields CDR1 SGHRS and CDR2 YFSETQ. For the CDR3, the DNA is TGCGCCACCGCGATGACAGGGTACAATGAGCAGTTCTTC. Residues: CATAMTGYNEQFF.

The genes are TRBV9 and TRBJ1-4; D might be TRBD1 (5 bases). The germline gives CDR1 SGDLS, CDR2 YYNGEE. Trimming pared 3 bases from V and 0 bases from J, leaving 12 bases between. This CDR3 is built from 16 residues. The CDR3 nucleotides are TGTGCCAGCAGCGAGGGGTCTTATGCAACTAATGAAAAACTGTTTTTT. Translation: CASSEGSYATNEKLFF.

V is TRBV4-1 and J is TRBJ2-7; no reliable D call. V was pared by 4 bases and J by 0 bases, with 13 bases between. Germline CDR1 reads MGHRA; CDR2 reads YSYEKL. This CDR3 spans 15 amino acids. The CDR3, as DNA: TGCGCCAGCAGCCCTTCCCGCGGCTACTCCTACGAGCAGTACTTC. Amino acid sequence: CASSPSRGYSYEQYF.

The rearrangement joins TRBV28 to TRBJ1-1; D possibly corresponds to TRBD1 (6 bases). The CDR3 consists of 14 residues. The germline V gene has CDR1 MDHEN and CDR2 SYDVKM. V was shortened by 2 bases and J by 2 bases, with 9 bases between the two germline ends. The CDR3 DNA reads TGTGCCAGCAGTTTAACCGGGACAAACACTGAAGCTTTCTTT. This encodes CASSLTGTNTEAFF.

The chain carries TRBV7-5 and TRBJ2-1; the table calls TRBD2, which could not be checked here. TRBV7-5 is deemed a pseudogene. The CDR3 consists of 15 residues. The CDR3 DNA is TGTGTCAGAAGCTTGACTAGCGGGAGTAACAATGAGCAGTTCTTC. Its translation: CVRSLTSGSNNEQFF.

The V gene is TRBV7-9, the J gene TRBJ1-4; 9 nucleotides line up with TRBD1. The CDR3 runs 14 residues. The V and J ends lost 4 bases and 8 bases, in that order; junction bases with no gene match: 5. Germline CDR1 reads SEHNR; CDR2 reads FQNEAQ (reference sequence). CDR3 protein: CASSSGQGREKLFF. CDR3 in DNA: TGTGCCAGCAGCTCGGGACAGGGAAGGGAAAAACTGTTTTTT.

V gene TRBV28 combines with J gene TRBJ1-4; 7 nucleotides agree with TRBD1. The CDR3 sequence is 14 residues long. The germline gives CDR1 MDHEN, CDR2 SYDVKM. After removal of 6 bases from V and 5 bases from J, the junction contained 6 bases not matched to a gene. DNA for the CDR3: TGTGCCAGCAGGTTGGCAGGGGGAAATGAAAAACTGTTTTTT. This sequence encodes CASRLAGGNEKLFF. The full variable domain, with the rest looked up from reference TRBV28 and TRBJ1-4, is DVKVTQSSRYLVKRTGEKVFLECVQDMDHENMFWYRQDPGLGLRLIYFSYDVKMKEKGDIPEGYSVSREKKERFSLILESASTNQTSMYLCASRLAGGNEKLFFGSGTQLSVL.

This chain joins TRBV27 and TRBJ1-6; a weak D match, TRBD1 (5 bases). V lost 1 base to trimming and J lost 11 bases, with 18 bases between them. Germline V gene sequence: CDR1 MNHEY, CDR2 SMNVEV (reference sequence). The CDR3 is 16 residues long. The chain's CDR3 is CASSLFTQVPPTPLHF. For the CDR3, the DNA is TGTGCCAGCAGTTTATTCACACAGGTCCCCCCCACACCCCTCCACTTT.

The genes are TRBV21-1 and TRBJ2-4; the table's D call TRBD1 went unverified against the DNA. TRBV21-1 represents a pseudogene. CDR3 length: 13 amino acids. Written as DNA, the CDR3 is TGTGCCAGGGCTCAATTAGCCAAAAACATTCAGTACTTC. It codes for CARAQLAKNIQYF.

The V call is TRBV7-5, the J call TRBJ2-5; the D call of TRBD1 is as the table states it, not checked on the DNA. TRBV7-5 is annotated as a pseudogene. There are 15 residues in the CDR3. CDR3 DNA: TGTGTCAGAAGCTTAGGGGGCCTAGGTGAGGAGACCCAGTACTTC. Residues: CVRSLGGLGEETQYF.

About this clone: A junction end diverges from the germline sequence, so it may reflect a read error. The V and J genes are TRBV18 and TRBJ1-5; D may be TRBD1 (5 bases). This CDR3 comprises 14 residues. The germline V gene has CDR1 KGHSH and CDR2 LQKENI. CDR3 amino acids: CVSSSAPGSQPQHF. In DNA, the CDR3 is TGTGTCAGCTCCTCAGCCCCAGGGAGTCAGCCCCAGCATTTT.

The genes are TRBV2 and TRBJ2-7; D possibly corresponds to TRBD1 (6 bases). V was cut by 6 bases and J by 5 bases, with 17 bases left in between. From germline, CDR1 is SNHLY and CDR2 FYNNEI. The CDR3 extends over 14 amino acids. The CDR3 protein is CASSSYDRKDEQYF. The CDR3 nucleotides are TGTGCCAGCAGCTCCTACGACAGGAAGGACGAGCAGTACTTC.

The chain recombines TRBV6-4 with TRBJ1-5; D ambiguous. Germline V gives CDR1 MRHNA, CDR2 SNTAGT. This CDR3 region has 13 residues. Trimming pared 6 bases from V and 0 bases from J, leaving 6 bases between. DNA for the CDR3: TGTGCCAGCAGCGCGGATAGCAATCAGCCCCAGCATTTT. This translates into CASSADSNQPQHF.

The chain carries TRBV24-1 and TRBJ2-1; TRBD2 matches 12 bases. This CDR3 region has 16 residues. V trimming: 3 bases; J trimming: 5 bases; junction bases outside the gene matches: 4. CDR1 is KGHDR and CDR2 is SFDVKD in the germline V gene. DNA for the CDR3: TGTGCCACCAGTGATCCCGGACTAGCGGGAAACAATGAGCAGTTCTTC. Protein: CATSDPGLAGNNEQFF.

Worth noting for this clone: This sample also contains other DNA sequences that code for the same CDR3. The chain recombines TRBV6-5 with TRBJ2-1; D might be TRBD2 (6 bases). Trimming removed 6 bases from V and 3 bases from J, with 9 bases in between. Germline values: CDR1 MNHEY, CDR2 SVGAGI. The CDR3 loop spans 13 amino acids. The CDR3 loop is CASSLGLYNEQFF. CDR3 DNA sequence: TGTGCCAGCAGCTTGGGACTCTACAATGAGCAGTTCTTC.

The chain employs TRBV28 and TRBJ2-1; D gene uncertain. V gave up 7 bases and J gave up 0 bases, with 4 bases separating them. CDR1 is MDHEN and CDR2 is SYDVKM in the germline V gene. There are 12 residues in the CDR3. The CDR3 DNA is TGTGCCAGCACCGGCTCCTACAATGAGCAGTTCTTC. Translated: CASTGSYNEQFF.

The J gene is TRBJ1-2, the V gene TRBV30; D gene uncertain. Germline CDR1 is GTSNPN and CDR2 is SVGIG (reference sequence). The CDR3 runs to 12 residues. V was clipped by 1 base and J by 7 bases, with 10 bases between them. CDR3 protein: CAWSEALSGYTF. CDR3 nucleotide sequence: TGTGCCTGGAGTGAGGCCCTCAGTGGCTACACCTTC. The variable domain in full, with the rest retrieved from reference TRBV30 and TRBJ1-2, is SQTIHQWPATLVQPVGSPLSLECTVEGTSNPNLYWYRQAAGRGLQLLFYSVGIGQISSEVPQNLSASRPQDRQFILSSKKLLLSDSGFYLCAWSEALSGYTFGSGTRLTVV.

The chain employs TRBV18 and TRBJ1-2; TRBD1 matches 9 bases. The CDR3 runs to 14 residues. In germline, CDR1 is KGHSH, CDR2 LQKENI. V shed 6 bases and J 8 bases; nucleotides not matched to a gene: 10. DNA for the CDR3: TGTGCCAGCTCTCCTCCGGGACAGGGTCACGGCTACACCTTC. It is translated as CASSPPGQGHGYTF.

The chain joins TRBV4-1 to TRBJ2-3, with D perhaps matching TRBD2 (5 bases). The CDR3 contains 15 residues. Germline V CDR1 and CDR2: MGHRA, YSYEKL. Trimming shortened V by 3 bases and J by 1 base, and 11 bases separated the two germline ends. CDR3 DNA sequence: TGCGCCAGCAGCCAGCCTATCGGGGGCACAGATACGCAGTATTTT. Its translation is CASSQPIGGTDTQYF.

The chain uses TRBV7-3 and TRBJ2-5; 8 bases align to TRBD1. CDR1 and CDR2 (germline): SGHTA, FQGTGA. CDR3 size: 13 residues. J gave up 7 bases and V 3 bases, and 4 bases lay outside the gene matches. This CDR3 reads CASSLGTGLTQYF. The CDR3 DNA sequence: TGTGCCAGCAGCTTGGGGACAGGATTGACCCAGTACTTC.